This note documents a single TCR beta chain sequence. Its antigen remains unknown. The time point denotes: after dendritic cell vaccination, including at tumor progression/relapse. Fresh-frozen tumor tissue and more than two years of survival data were available for all. PBMC were collected before vaccination, two weeks after the third vaccination, and at progression. The data are from a study of glioma-infiltrating T cells after dendritic cell vaccination. Study as a whole: Patients received three intradermal dendritic cell vaccine injections at biweekly intervals. Study-wide results and caveats: Higher TCR clonality did not directly relate to longer survival.

Measured with immunoSEQ multiplex PCR; TCRdb has only the in-frame clones, and not every one. This table holds 72,000 or so clones, 87% found once. Germline V gene data show CDR1 as MGHDK and CDR2 as SYGVNS. The CDR3 is made up of 14 amino acids. The V end was cut by 5 bases, the J end by 2 bases, with 12 bases between. Sequencing was performed on blood, taken after dendritic cell vaccination. The V call is TRBV25-1, the J call TRBJ1-1, with D unclear. This sequence was found in a human donor with glioblastoma. This chain's CDR3 is CASSPLRANTEAFF. CDR3 nucleotide sequence: TGTGCCAGCAGTCCATTGCGAGCCAACACTGAAGCTTTCTTT.